This T cell receptor beta chain comes out of a study of identical twins' blood T cells. General study results and limits: Twin repertoire similarity may partly reflect shared environment.

Six healthy women, forming three identical twin pairs, donated samples. Unmatched junction bases numbered 9, after V lost 8 bases and J lost 6 bases. The length of the CDR3 is 13 residues. Germline V CDR1 and CDR2: SGHDN, FVKESK. As regards this clonotype: Its antigen is unidentified. This may come from a read error, since a much larger clone is one base off.

TCRdb used MiXCR to reprocess the 5' RACE reads, holding one entry per CDR3 protein. The sample comprises fewer than 450,000 distinct CDR3 sequences, over 25% of which are singletons, and roughly 5.5% rests with the top ten. Material for sequencing was PBMCs. The receptor's source is a woman aged 18-55 years in good health. The chain carries TRBV14 and TRBJ2-7; 8 bases are shared with TRBD1. Here the CDR3 DNA reads TGTGCCAGCGGCCCAAGGACAGGGCGCGAGCAGTACTTC. Translating it yields CASGPRTGREQYF.